Below are 18 T cell receptor beta chains sequenced from a single sample in a study of T cells in Graves' hyperthyroidism and ophthalmopathy. RNA transcripts served as the template for amplifying TCR beta CDR3 regions. The HTBI primer set served for first-round RT-PCR of the TCR CDR3. TCRdb used MiXCR to reprocess the multiplex PCR reads, holding one entry per CDR3 protein. The sample carries around 720,000 distinct CDR3 sequences, just over 35% recorded once. Material for sequencing was blood. These receptors all stem from a woman aged 40 to 50 with Graves' hyperthyroidism.

The chain uses TRBV7-8 and TRBJ1-4; TRBD1 is a possible D gene (5 bases). The CDR3 runs to 13 residues. Germline V gene lookup returns CDR1 SGHVS and CDR2 FQNEAQ. Trimming took 3 bases from V and 8 from J, leaving 10 bases between them. The CDR3 region is CASSLGTSEKLFF. In DNA form, the CDR3 reads TGTGCCAGCAGCTTGGGGACTAGCGAAAAACTGTTTTTT.

The J gene is TRBJ1-2, the V gene TRBV12-3 or TRBV12-4; a possible D gene is TRBD1 (6 bases). V was cut by 1 base and J by 5 bases, with 17 bases left in between. The CDR3 is 16 residues long. The CDR3 DNA follows: TGTGCCAGCAGTTTAGTACCGGGGGCGACGGGGTATGGCTACACCTTC. Amino acid sequence: CASSLVPGATGYGYTF.

This chain uses TRBV5-1 with TRBJ2-7, with D tentatively TRBD1 or TRBD2 (7 bases each). V shed 9 bases and J shed 6 bases, with 22 bases lying between them. The germline V gene has CDR1 SGHRS and CDR2 YFSETQ. The CDR3 loop spans 14 amino acids. The CDR3 DNA reads as TGCGCCACCCAAAGATCAGGGGGGGTTGGCGAGCAGTACTTC. Protein: CATQRSGGVGEQYF.

At least ten counts were recorded for this clonotype. The chain is built from TRBV7-9 and TRBJ1-1; D may be TRBD1 (6 bases). V was cut by 1 base and J by 12 bases, with 12 bases left in between. The CDR3 runs to 12 residues. The V gene's germline CDR1 is SEHNR and CDR2 FQNEAQ (reference sequence). CDR3 DNA sequence: TGTGCCAGCAGCTTAGATGACAGGAAAACTTTCTTT. This codes for CASSLDDRKTFF.

As to this clonotype: Given a much more abundant clone one base away, this may be a read error. The chain carries TRBV19 and TRBJ2-6; D might be TRBD1 (6 bases). Trimming cost V 5 bases and J 0 bases, with 17 bases left between them. There are 18 residues in the CDR3. Germline V gene data show CDR1 as LNHDA and CDR2 as SQIVND (reference sequence). DNA for the CDR3: TGTGCCAGTAGTCGCAGAATCCAGGGGTTCTCTGGGGCCAACGTCCTGACTTTC. Protein product: CASSRRIQGFSGANVLTF. Full variable domain (remainder filled in from reference TRBV19 and TRBJ2-6): DGGITQSPKYLFRKEGQNVTLSCEQNLNHDAMYWYRQDPGQGLRLIYYSQIVNDFQKGDIAEGYSVSREKKESFPLTVTSAQKNPTAFYLCASSRRIQGFSGANVLTFGAGSRLTVL.

This clonotype was detected only a few times. The rearrangement links TRBV24-1 to TRBJ1-2; the match to TRBD1 covers 8 bases. CDR3 length: 16 amino acids. Germline loops: CDR1 KGHDR, CDR2 SFDVKD. The ends lost 3 bases at V and 2 bases at J; junction bases unmatched: 7. Here the CDR3 reads CATSDPEQGANYGYTF. The CDR3, as DNA: TGTGCCACCAGTGATCCCGAGCAGGGGGCAAACTATGGCTACACCTTC.

Turning to this clonotype: Lacking the conserved final phenylalanine or tryptophan, this CDR3 likely reflects a read error. V and J are TRBV24-1 and TRBJ1-1; perhaps TRBD1 as D (5 bases). The CDR3 contains 13 residues. Germline V lookup: CDR1 KGHDR, CDR2 SFDVKD. Trimming stripped 5 bases from V and 4 bases from J, with 10 bases between. The CDR3 loop is CATSAAGGTEAFL. CDR3 sequence (DNA): TGTGCCACCAGTGCGGCGGGGGGCACTGAAGCTTTCCTT.

This clonotype came up a few times. This sequence joins TRBV5-5 and TRBJ1-3, with D hard to call. V dropped 3 bases and J dropped 0 bases, with 7 bases sitting between them. The CDR3 runs 14 residues. The germline CDR1 and CDR2 sequences are SGHKS and YYEKEE (reference sequence). The CDR3 nucleotides read TGTGCCAGCAGCTCCCAGATCTCTGGAAACACCATATATTTT. Its translation is CASSSQISGNTIYF.

This clonotype was seen at least ten times. The rearrangement uses TRBV19 and TRBJ2-6; 10 bases align to TRBD1. The CDR3 has 16 residues. The trim removed 7 bases at V and 2 bases at J, leaving 5 bases unmatched. Germline V lookup: CDR1 LNHDA, CDR2 SQIVND (reference sequence). The CDR3 sequence is CASKRQGAAGANVLTF. The CDR3 nucleotides are TGTGCCAGTAAGCGACAGGGGGCGGCTGGGGCCAACGTCCTGACTTTC.

The chain is built from TRBV3-1 and TRBJ1-2; D is uncertain. The V and J ends lost 0 bases and 4 bases respectively, with 9 bases between them. CDR1 and CDR2 from the germline V gene are LGHDT and YNNKEL (reference sequence). The CDR3 runs 14 residues. CDR3 sequence reads: CASSQDRRVYGYTF. The CDR3, as DNA: TGTGCCAGCAGCCAAGATCGGAGGGTCTATGGCTACACCTTC.

A note on this clonotype: This may be a read error: a much more frequent sequence differs by one nucleotide. The J gene is TRBJ1-2, the V gene TRBV6-1; D is ambiguous. Germline assignment: CDR1 MNHNS and CDR2 SASEGT. The CDR3 length is 12 residues. V lost 7 bases, J lost 6 bases, and 12 bases lay in between. CDR3 loop: CASTGLRNGYTF. In DNA, the CDR3 is TGTGCCAGCACCGGACTGAGGAATGGCTACACCTTC.

This clonotype was recorded a few times. V usage is TRBV2 and J usage is TRBJ2-7; D ambiguous. V lost 7 bases, J lost 2 bases, and 12 bases lay in between. Germline CDR1 SNHLY, CDR2 FYNNEI. This CDR3 has 13 residues. The CDR3, as DNA: TGTGCCAGCACGGACCCTCTGGCCTACGAGCAGTACTTC. This encodes CASTDPLAYEQYF.

The V and J genes are TRBV4-3 and TRBJ1-5; D gene ambiguous. CDR3 size: 17 residues. Germline CDR1 and CDR2: LGHNA and YSLEER. V lost 0 bases and J lost 0, with 12 bases in between. The CDR3, as DNA: TGCGCCAGCAGCCAAGATGACTACAGAGATAGCAATCAGCCCCAGCATTTT. This encodes CASSQDDYRDSNQPQHF.

This clonotype was counted between two and nine times. The V and J genes are TRBV4-1 and TRBJ1-1; D not resolved. The CDR3 length is 14 residues. The germline V gene has CDR1 MGHRA and CDR2 YSYEKL. V was clipped by 4 bases and J by 0 bases, with 9 bases between them. In DNA, the CDR3 is TGCGCCAGCAGCCGAGTGGGGATGAACACTGAAGCTTTCTTT. This sequence encodes CASSRVGMNTEAFF.

This chain uses TRBV11-2 with TRBJ1-1; no clear D. With 5 bases removed from V and 3 bases from J, the gap between germline ends came to 13 bases. Germline CDR1 SGHAT, CDR2 FQNNGV. The CDR3 has 14 amino acids. This CDR3 is CASSQSLVDTEAFF. The CDR3 DNA reads TGTGCCAGCAGCCAAAGTCTGGTCGACACTGAAGCTTTCTTT.

This clonotype has more than one count but fewer than ten. The chain has TRBV20-1 and TRBJ1-5; D remains ambiguous. Germline V gives CDR1 DFQATT, CDR2 SNEGSKA (reference sequence). The CDR3 contains 15 residues. Trimming cost V 0 bases and J 3 bases, with 12 bases left between them. This chain's CDR3 is CSARDRAAINQPQHF. CDR3 sequence (DNA): TGCAGTGCTAGAGATCGGGCGGCTATCAATCAGCCCCAGCATTTT.

The chain couples TRBV2 to TRBJ1-1; unclear D gene. There are 15 residues in the CDR3. Germline loops: CDR1 SNHLY, CDR2 FYNNEI. Trimming cost V 5 bases and J 4 bases, with 17 bases left between them. DNA for the CDR3: TGTGCCAGCAGTTTATCGTTCGGTGTTGGCACTGAAGCTTTCTTT. It yields the protein CASSLSFGVGTEAFF.

The gene calls are TRBV15 and TRBJ1-5; D remains ambiguous. V gave up 0 bases and J gave up 3 bases, with 9 bases separating them. This CDR3 is 15 amino acids long. CDR1 and CDR2 (germline): LNHNV, YYDKDF (reference sequence). The CDR3 sequence is CATSRDAGLNQPQHF. For the CDR3, the DNA is TGTGCCACCAGCAGAGACGCGGGCCTCAATCAGCCCCAGCATTTT.